This T cell receptor (beta chain) was found in a study of cytomegalovirus exposure and HLA in healthy donors. General study findings and limits: One later analysis reportedly identified an Asian-associated ancestry cluster that showed fewer N-insertions than the approximately 670-donor mean.

V was trimmed by 1 base and J by 6 bases, leaving 15 bases between them. The CDR3 has 15 amino acids. Germline-derived CDR1 and CDR2 are SGHNT and YYREEE (reference sequence). The PCR was carried out with 60 Vbeta primers and 13 Jbeta primers. Profiling relied on immunoSEQ multiplex PCR, and the TCRdb table lists in-frame clones only, not all of them. The repertoire consists of approximately 220,000 clones, with over 65% occurring once and the leading ten covering 15% to 18%. As concerns this clone: Its target is not known.

The clonotype was recovered from a man between 40 and 49 years old in good health and CMV-seronegative. The rearrangement links TRBV5-4 to TRBJ2-3; maybe TRBD2 (7 bases). Sequences were obtained from PBMCs. This CDR3 is CASSLRRGLPDTQYF. The CDR3, as DNA: TGTGCCAGCAGCTTGCGGCGGGGGCTACCCGATACGCAGTATTTT.